The 16 T cell receptor beta chains below all came from one sample that was sequenced in a study of CD4 T cells in relation to SARS-CoV-2 and coronaviruses. Antigen specificity for these receptors is unknown. Profiling relied on immunoSEQ multiplex PCR, and the TCRdb table lists in-frame clones only, not all of them. The sample holds about 19,000 clones; around 80% are singletons and the top ten take roughly 10%. Unexposed donor CD4+ T cells date from about 2010-2018, before the COVID-19 pandemic. After roughly ten days of culture, CD4+ T cells were isolated. Source material: CD4+ T cells from PBMCs, cultured in vitro. The receptors derive from a human donor in good health.

The gene calls are TRBV9 and TRBJ2-3; the match to TRBD1 covers 11 bases. The junction had 7 bases not matched to a gene; V was cut back by 0 bases and J by 4 bases. Germline assignment: CDR1 SGDLS and CDR2 YYNGEE. CDR3 length: 17 residues. The CDR3 is CASSVAPGQGVSDTQYF. The CDR3 nucleotides are TGTGCCAGCAGCGTAGCACCGGGACAGGGGGTCTCAGATACGCAGTATTTT. Supplemented by reference TRBV9 and TRBJ2-3, the full variable domain reads DSGVTQTPKHLITATGQRVTLRCSPRSGDLSVYWYQQSLDQGLQFLIQYYNGEERAKGNILERFSAQQFPDLHSELNLSSLELGDSALYFCASSVAPGQGVSDTQYFGPGTRLTVL.

This chain uses TRBV30 with TRBJ1-3, with D perhaps TRBD1 (6 bases). Germline-derived CDR1 and CDR2 are GTSNPN and SVGIG (reference sequence). The CDR3 sequence is 16 residues long. The V and J ends lost 0 bases and 0 bases respectively, with 12 bases between them. In DNA form, the CDR3 reads TGTGCCTGGAGTGTACTGGACAGTGGCTCTGGAAACACCATATATTTT. Translation gives CAWSVLDSGSGNTIYF.

V and J are TRBV30 and TRBJ2-7; no clear D gene. V lost 2 bases and J 2 bases, leaving 7 bases between the germline ends. Germline assignment: CDR1 GTSNPN and CDR2 SVGIG (reference sequence). The CDR3 contains 12 residues. The CDR3 here is CAWSRAAYEQYF. For the CDR3, the DNA is TGTGCCTGGAGTCGGGCCGCCTACGAGCAGTACTTC.

The CDR3 protein is CASSSRTGDEQFF. CDR3 DNA: TGTGCCAGCAGCTCCCGGACAGGCGATGAGCAGTTCTTC. The chain joins TRBV7-3 to TRBJ2-1, with 7 bases fitting TRBD1. The CDR3 length is 13 residues. CDR1 and CDR2 (germline): SGHTA, FQGTGA. V gave up 4 bases and J gave up 8 bases; unmatched junction bases: 5.

The chain carries TRBV5-1 and TRBJ2-3; no clear D. V was trimmed by 4 bases and J by 5 bases, leaving 14 bases between them. This CDR3 has 14 amino acids. Germline V gives CDR1 SGHRS, CDR2 YFSETQ. CDR3 sequence reads: CASSPPGLGDTQYF. In DNA form, the CDR3 reads TGCGCCAGCAGCCCGCCGGGTTTGGGAGATACGCAGTATTTT.

This chain links TRBV10-3 with TRBJ2-1, with 13 bases lining up with TRBD2. Per germline, CDR1 ENHRY and CDR2 SYGVKD. Losses at the gene ends were 4 bases for V and 7 bases for J; bases not matched to a gene: 4. The length of the CDR3 is 15 residues. The DNA of the CDR3 is TGTGCCATCAGTGGAACTAGCGGGGGGGCTAATGAGCAGTTCTTC. Translated: CAISGTSGGANEQFF.

This clone occurred a few times. The J gene is TRBJ1-3, the V gene TRBV5-4; unclear D gene. Between the trimmed V and J ends, which lost 0 bases and 1 base, there was a span of 5 bases. This CDR3 contains 14 residues. Germline assignment: CDR1 SGHNT and CDR2 YYREEE (reference sequence). CDR3 DNA sequence: TGTGCCAGCAGCTTGGCAGGATCTGGAAACACCATATATTTT. Translated: CASSLAGSGNTIYF.

The sample holds a few counts of this clone. The chain joins TRBV5-4 to TRBJ1-2; possibly TRBD1 for D (6 bases). This CDR3 has 15 residues. Deletions cut 0 bases from V and 3 bases from J, with 12 bases between. Germline V gene sequence: CDR1 SGHNT, CDR2 YYREEE (reference sequence). CDR3 amino acids: CASSLAGNRDYGYTF. DNA of the CDR3: TGTGCCAGCAGCTTGGCCGGGAACAGGGACTATGGCTACACCTTC.

This clone was found once. The CDR3 spells CASSHRPGAGTGNTIYF. The CDR3 coding sequence is TGTGCCAGCAGCCACCGCCCGGGGGCAGGAACTGGAAACACCATATATTTT. V and J are TRBV3-1 (or the pseudogene TRBV3-2) and TRBJ1-3; TRBD1 might be the D (6 bases). Between the trimmed V and J ends, which lost 3 bases and 2 bases, there was a span of 17 bases. This CDR3 spans 17 amino acids. Germline assignment: CDR1 LGHDT and CDR2 YNNKEL (reference sequence).

By share, this clone counts as large. The rearrangement links TRBV19 to TRBJ1-1; TRBD1 matches at 8 bases. J was trimmed by 0 bases and V by 5 bases; bases with no gene match: 5. The CDR3 has 15 residues. CDR1 is LNHDA, CDR2 SQIVND, per germline (reference sequence). For the CDR3, the DNA is TGTGCCAGTAGTCCAAGACAGGGGATGAACACTGAAGCTTTCTTT. Protein product: CASSPRQGMNTEAFF.

The chain carries TRBV3-1 (or the pseudogene TRBV3-2) and TRBJ1-2; D is unresolved. V gave up 0 bases and J gave up 9 bases, with 17 bases separating them. Germline CDR1 reads LGHDT; CDR2 reads YNNKEL (reference sequence). This CDR3 spans 15 amino acids. CDR3 coding DNA: TGTGCCAGCAGCCAAGATCTTATGGGTCAGCGGCGCTACACCTTC. It encodes CASSQDLMGQRRYTF.

The rearrangement uses TRBV23-1 and TRBJ1-4; a weak D match, TRBD1 (5 bases). TRBV23-1 is classed as an ORF, of uncertain function. V was shortened by 0 bases and J by 4 bases, with 12 bases between the two germline ends. The CDR3 is made up of 16 amino acids. In nucleotides, the CDR3 is TGCGCCAGCAGTCAATCCGGGACTTCTTATAATGAAAAACTGTTTTTT. This encodes CASSQSGTSYNEKLFF.

J is TRBJ2-3 and V is TRBV4-3; the match to TRBD2 covers 8 bases. V lost 0 bases, J lost 2 bases, and 7 bases stayed unmatched. In germline, CDR1 is LGHNA, CDR2 YSLEER. The length of the CDR3 is 17 residues. CDR3 nucleotide sequence: TGCGCCAGCAGCCAAGATGACGGGGGGGGCCACACAGATACGCAGTATTTT. Protein: CASSQDDGGGHTDTQYF.

The chain links TRBV3-1 (or the pseudogene TRBV3-2) to TRBJ2-2, with 7 bases matching TRBD1. This CDR3 region has 14 residues. V lost 1 base to trimming and J lost 4 bases; unmatched junction nucleotides: 0. CDR1 and CDR2 from the germline V gene are LGHDT and YNNKEL (reference sequence). CDR3 bases: TGTGCCAGCAGCCAAGGACAGGGCACCGGGGAGCTGTTTTTT. Encoded protein: CASSQGQGTGELFF.

The chain links TRBV29-1 to TRBJ2-7; no definite D call. The CDR3 spans 15 residues. Germline lookup yields CDR1 SQVTM and CDR2 ANQGSEA. The V and J ends lost 6 bases and 0 bases respectively, with 18 bases between them. CDR3 residues: CSVVWKMASSYEQYF. The DNA for the CDR3 is TGCAGCGTGGTTTGGAAAATGGCCAGCTCCTACGAGCAGTACTTC.

The V call is TRBV6-6, the J call TRBJ2-7; 8 positions agree with TRBD1. V lost 5 bases to trimming and J lost 6 bases; unmatched junction nucleotides: 12. The germline gives CDR1 MNHNY, CDR2 SVGAGI (reference sequence). CDR3 length equals 15 residues. The CDR3 bases are TGTGCCAGCAGTCCAACCCAGGGGGCGCCGGGCGAGCAGTACTTC. It translates to CASSPTQGAPGEQYF.